The present T cell receptor beta chain was sequenced within a study of shared clonotypes between healthy human individuals. Study context: Researchers assigned three CD4 naive, three CD4 memory, two CD8 naive and one CD8 memory plate to each donor.

Turning to this clone: Its antigen remains unidentified.

TCRdb keeps only in-frame clones here, not all; method: immunoSEQ multiplex PCR. The data hold nearly 2 million clones, with over 85% observed a single time. The naive CD8 subset, CD45RO-negative cells positively selected for CCR7, excluded terminally differentiated effector memory CD45RA+ cells. Whole-study results and caveats: Sampling covered blood only; tissue repertoires likely differ. All-four-donor shared clonotypes had higher generation probabilities than non-shared clonotypes did. In general, naive subsets displayed greater estimated richness than memory subsets did.

Germline CDR1 and CDR2: MNHEY and SVGAGI. The CDR3 consists of 14 residues. Deletions cut 2 bases from V and 2 bases from J, with 8 bases between. The sequenced material came from naive CD8+ T cells sorted from blood. The TCR was taken from a man aged 18 to 29 in good health. The chain carries TRBV6-5 and TRBJ2-3; D is perhaps TRBD2 (5 bases). This CDR3 is CASSYAGNTDTQYF. CDR3 nucleotides: TGTGCCAGCAGTTACGCCGGGAACACAGATACGCAGTATTTT.